What follows are 23 T cell receptor beta chains derived from one specimen sequenced in a study of cytomegalovirus exposure and HLA in healthy donors. The PCR employed 60 Vbeta primers together with 13 Jbeta primers. The data were produced by immunoSEQ multiplex PCR, yet TCRdb's version contains in-frame clones alone and is incomplete. The sample lists 120,000 or so clones, roughly 70% occurring once. The specimen was PBMCs. The receptors originated from a middle-aged woman in good health and CMV-seropositive.

This chain joins TRBV29-1 and TRBJ1-5; D gene uncertain. Germline CDR1 SQVTM, CDR2 ANQGSEA. V shed 5 bases and J shed 2 bases, with 10 bases lying between them. The CDR3 loop spans 13 amino acids. CDR3 residues: CSVIEGRNQPQHF. The CDR3 DNA reads as TGCAGCGTTATAGAGGGCCGCAATCAGCCCCAGCATTTT.

The chain joins TRBV7-9 to TRBJ2-3, with TRBD2 matching over 8 bases. There are 15 residues in the CDR3. Unmatched junction bases numbered 8, after V lost 2 bases and J lost 7 bases. Germline V lookup: CDR1 SEHNR, CDR2 FQNEAQ (reference sequence). In DNA, the CDR3 is TGTGCCAGCAGCTTAACCAGCGGGAGTTTAAATACGCAGTATTTT. Translation gives CASSLTSGSLNTQYF. The whole variable domain, remainder taken from reference TRBV7-9 and TRBJ2-3, is DTGVSQNPRHKITKRGQNVTFRCDPISEHNRLYWYRQTLGQGPEFLTYFQNEAQLEKSRLLSDRFSAERPKGSFSTLEIQRTEQGDSAMYLCASSLTSGSLNTQYFGPGTRLTVL.

The rearrangement joins TRBV10-3 to TRBJ2-3; D uncertain. Germline-derived CDR1 and CDR2 are ENHRY and SYGVKD. The CDR3 contains 13 residues. V gave up 7 bases and J gave up 0 bases, with 8 bases separating them. The CDR3 loop reads CAIMGSSTDTQYF. CDR3 in DNA: TGTGCCATCATGGGCAGCAGCACAGATACGCAGTATTTT.

V usage is TRBV5-4 and J usage is TRBJ2-1, with a weak D call TRBD2 (5 bases). Germline V gives CDR1 SGHNT, CDR2 YYREEE (reference sequence). Trimming took off 3 bases at V and 7 bases at J, with 14 bases between the two ends. The CDR3 totals 14 residues. The CDR3 loop is CASSSSGMLNEQFF. CDR3 bases: TGTGCCAGCAGCTCTTCGGGAATGCTGAATGAGCAGTTCTTC.

The genes are TRBV5-1 and TRBJ1-1, with 9 bases that match TRBD1. Per germline, CDR1 SGHRS and CDR2 YFSETQ. Trimming at V came to 4 bases and at J to 4 bases, leaving 8 bases not matched to a gene. This CDR3 has 15 residues. Here the CDR3 reads CASSPDRDRATEAFF. In nucleotides, the CDR3 is TGCGCCAGCAGCCCGGATAGGGACAGGGCCACTGAAGCTTTCTTT.

The V and J genes are TRBV4-2 and TRBJ2-2; TRBD2 matches 14 bases. The CDR3 is 18 amino acids. The germline V gene has CDR1 LGHNA and CDR2 YNFKEQ. V gave up 4 bases and J gave up 4 bases; unmatched junction bases: 8. CDR3 nucleotides: TGTGCCAGCAGCCGCGGGACTAGCGGGAGCTCAAGCACCGGGGAGCTGTTTTTT. Protein: CASSRGTSGSSSTGELFF.

The V and J genes are TRBV7-9 and TRBJ2-3, with 10 positions matching TRBD1. Germline V lookup: CDR1 SEHNR, CDR2 FQNEAQ (reference sequence). With V trimmed by 5 bases and J by 4 bases, 12 bases remained unmatched. There are 17 residues in the CDR3. CDR3 coding DNA: TGTGCCAGCAGCCCGCGGGACAGGGGCTCGGTGCCAGATACGCAGTATTTT. It is translated as CASSPRDRGSVPDTQYF.

The chain recombines TRBV27 with TRBJ2-3; the match to TRBD2 covers 7 bases. The germline V gene has CDR1 MNHEY and CDR2 SMNVEV (reference sequence). V lost 8 bases to trimming and J lost 1 base; unmatched junction nucleotides: 9. The length of the CDR3 is 15 residues. The CDR3 here is CASSRGGLGTDTQYF. Here the CDR3 DNA reads TGTGCCAGCTCTCGGGGAGGGCTCGGCACAGATACGCAGTATTTT.

V gene TRBV27 combines with J gene TRBJ1-5, with D perhaps matching TRBD1 (5 bases). Germline CDR1 MNHEY, CDR2 SMNVEV (reference sequence). Trimming stripped 3 bases from V and 5 bases from J, with 17 bases between. This CDR3 has 16 amino acids. The CDR3 DNA is TGTGCCAGCAGTTTGAGGAGGGAAAGGGGCGATCAGCCCCAGCATTTT. This translates into CASSLRRERGDQPQHF.

The rearrangement links TRBV15 to TRBJ2-2; D remains unclear. This CDR3 contains 15 residues. Germline V gives CDR1 LNHNV, CDR2 YYDKDF (reference sequence). Trimming stripped 4 bases from V and 0 bases from J, with 9 bases between. The CDR3 reads CATSTRHANTGELFF. The CDR3 nucleotides read TGTGCCACCAGCACGCGCCACGCGAACACCGGGGAGCTGTTTTTT.

The chain joins TRBV18 to TRBJ1-1; D call uncertain. V was trimmed by 1 base and J by 5 bases, leaving 8 bases between them. Germline lookup yields CDR1 KGHSH and CDR2 LQKENI. The length of the CDR3 is 13 residues. DNA for the CDR3: TGTGCCAGCTCACCACTGGGCCTTACTGAAGCTTTCTTT. Protein: CASSPLGLTEAFF. Together with reference TRBV18 and TRBJ1-1, the CDR3 gives the full variable domain: NAGVMQNPRHLVRRRGQEARLRCSPMKGHSHVYWYRQLPEEGLKFMVYLQKENIIDESGMPKERFSAEFPKEGPSILRIQQVVRGDSAAYFCASSPLGLTEAFFGQGTRLTVV.

Here the CDR3 reads CAWSVQGAREKLFF. CDR3 nucleotide sequence: TGTGCCTGGAGTGTACAGGGGGCACGAGAAAAACTGTTTTTT. The J gene is TRBJ1-4, the V gene TRBV30; 9 bases fit TRBD1. This CDR3 spans 14 amino acids. Germline V gene lookup returns CDR1 GTSNPN and CDR2 SVGIG (reference sequence). J gave up 8 bases and V 0 bases, and 4 bases lay outside the gene matches.

J is TRBJ2-2 and V is TRBV19; 9 nucleotides agree with TRBD2. The CDR3 has 17 amino acids. Germline lookup yields CDR1 LNHDA and CDR2 SQIVND (reference sequence). After removal of 1 base from V and 6 bases from J, the junction contained 9 bases not matched to a gene. The CDR3 is CASSIGRTSADAGELFF. The CDR3 coding sequence is TGTGCCAGTAGTATAGGGAGGACTAGCGCCGACGCCGGGGAGCTGTTTTTT.

The chain has TRBV6-6 and TRBJ2-5, with TRBD2 matching 7 bases. Germline V lookup: CDR1 MNHNY, CDR2 SVGAGI (reference sequence). Trimming cost V 3 bases and J 4 bases; bases outside gene matches: 8. This CDR3 spans 15 amino acids. CDR3 protein: CASSYFLGEGETQYF. CDR3 bases: TGTGCCAGCAGTTATTTCCTTGGGGAGGGAGAGACCCAGTACTTC.

The chain is built from TRBV7-9 and TRBJ1-4; D not resolved. The germline V gene has CDR1 SEHNR and CDR2 FQNEAQ (reference sequence). Trimming removed 5 bases at V and 15 bases at J, with 13 bases between. This CDR3 has 11 amino acids. In DNA, the CDR3 is TGTGCCAGCAGCCGACCCGAGACTGTGTTTTTT. Residues: CASSRPETVFF. Combining the CDR3 with reference TRBV7-9 and TRBJ1-4 gives the whole variable domain DTGVSQNPRHKITKRGQNVTFRCDPISEHNRLYWYRQTLGQGPEFLTYFQNEAQLEKSRLLSDRFSAERPKGSFSTLEIQRTEQGDSAMYLCASSRPETVFFGSGTQLSVL.

CDR3 sequence: CASTPVNSYNEQFF. In DNA form, the CDR3 reads TGTGCCAGCACCCCCGTAAACTCCTACAATGAGCAGTTCTTC. V and J are TRBV6-1 and TRBJ2-1; D not certain. Germline V CDR1 and CDR2: MNHNS, SASEGT. The CDR3 consists of 14 residues. V lost 7 bases and J 0 bases, leaving 10 bases between the germline ends.

This clone was found a few times. This chain connects TRBV5-4 to TRBJ1-4; 9 nucleotides line up with TRBD1. The CDR3 loop spans 14 amino acids. The V segment lost 4 bases and the J segment 8 bases; nucleotides outside the gene matches: 6. Germline CDR1 SGHNT, CDR2 YYREEE (reference sequence). The CDR3 is CASSQQGALEKLFF. In nucleotides, the CDR3 is TGTGCCAGCAGCCAACAGGGGGCTTTGGAAAAACTGTTTTTT.

The rearrangement links TRBV2 to TRBJ1-1, with a possible D match to TRBD1 (5 bases). The CDR3 totals 13 residues. V dropped 8 bases and J dropped 3 bases, with 13 bases sitting between them. CDR1 SNHLY and CDR2 FYNNEI come from the germline V gene. The CDR3 nucleotides are TGTGCCAGCTTATCTCCAGGGTACACTGAAGCTTTCTTT. Translating gives CASLSPGYTEAFF. The whole variable domain, filled in from reference TRBV2 and TRBJ1-1, reads EPEVTQTPSHQVTQMGQEVILRCVPISNHLYFYWYRQILGQKVEFLVSFYNNEISEKSEIFDDQFSVERPDGSNFTLKIRSTKLEDSAMYFCASLSPGYTEAFFGQGTRLTVV.

The chain has TRBV21-1 and TRBJ1-5; TRBD1 is the table's D call and was not checked against the DNA. TRBV21-1 is described as a pseudogene. CDR3 length: 18 amino acids. CDR3 protein: CASHRLTGWGSSNQPQHF. The CDR3 DNA reads TGTGCCAGCCACCGTCTGACAGGGTGGGGTTCGAGCAATCAGCCCCAGCATTTT.

In its sample, this clone was seen a few times. The V gene is TRBV6-6, the J gene TRBJ1-2; 12 positions agree with TRBD1. After removal of 6 bases from V and 6 bases from J, the junction contained 11 bases not matched to a gene. CDR1 is MNHNY, CDR2 SVGAGI, per germline (reference sequence). This CDR3 comprises 16 residues. Here the CDR3 DNA reads TGTGCCAGCAGATCCCAATCCGGGACAGGGGGCGATGGCTACACCTTC. Protein: CASRSQSGTGGDGYTF.

This sequence joins TRBV7-2 and TRBJ2-7, with D possibly matching TRBD2 (6 bases). This CDR3 region has 16 residues. Germline CDR1 reads SGHTA; CDR2 reads FQGNSA. The V and J ends lost 1 base and 1 base respectively, with 14 bases between them. CDR3 protein: CASSLDGGGSSYEQYF. As DNA, the CDR3 is TGTGCCAGCAGCTTAGATGGGGGAGGTTCTTCCTACGAGCAGTACTTC.

This clone came up once. This sequence joins TRBV5-1 and TRBJ1-1; D gene unclear. Trimming cost V 2 bases and J 1 base, with 18 bases left between them. CDR1 is SGHRS, CDR2 YFSETQ, per germline. This CDR3 is 17 amino acids long. The DNA of the CDR3 is TGCGCCAGCAGCTTCCGTCTCAGCGATCCCCCGAACACTGAAGCTTTCTTT. Amino acids: CASSFRLSDPPNTEAFF. The full variable domain, completed using reference TRBV5-1 and TRBJ1-1, is KAGVTQTPRYLIKTRGQQVTLSCSPISGHRSVSWYQQTPGQGLQFLFEYFSETQRNKGNFPGRFSGRQFSNSRSEMNVSTLELGDSALYLCASSFRLSDPPNTEAFFGQGTRLTVV.

This clone has more than one count but fewer than ten. This chain uses TRBV6-5 with TRBJ2-1, with D unclear. The V and J ends lost 0 bases and 5 bases respectively, with 8 bases between them. The CDR3 consists of 14 residues. The germline V gene has CDR1 MNHEY and CDR2 SVGAGI. The CDR3 sequence: CASSYSTRNNEQFF. CDR3 bases: TGTGCCAGCAGTTACTCAACCAGGAACAATGAGCAGTTCTTC.